This T cell receptor delta chain was captured in a study of gamma-delta chains in newborns, infants, children. This clone was seen at least ten times. The germline gives CDR1 GEAIGNYY, CDR2 EKD. Unmatched junction bases numbered 6, after V lost 2 bases and J lost 4 bases. The CDR3 extends over 18 amino acids. TCRdb reprocessed the reads using CATT. The table shows 14,000 to 15,000 delta-chain clones, with roughly 7% occurring only once. The V call is TRDV2, the J call TRDJ3; TRDD3 agrees at 11 bases. The receptor's source is a child who was a newborn, infant or young child, either healthy, febrile or measles-vaccinated (not recorded which). Sequencing was done on a sample of blood. The CDR3: CACDIVLGDIWDTRQMFF. The CDR3 nucleotides read TGTGCCTGTGACATCGTACTGGGGGATATTTGGGACACCCGACAGATGTTTTTC.